This T cell receptor beta chain came from a study of T-cell reconstitution after alpha-beta-depleted transplantation in children. Concerning this clonotype itself: Its target is unknown.

For TCRbeta, the library was prepared with unique molecular identifiers. TCRdb re-called the PCR reads with MiXCR, one entry per CDR3 protein. The sample consists of about 830,000 distinct CDR3 sequences, approximately 15% of them appearing once. This CDR3 has 16 amino acids. Study-level results: Reports say that about two months after transplant, the alpha-beta T cells came out of several hundred graft clones that had expanded. By one year post-transplant, T-cell counts and diversity largely arose from T cells that were newly produced.

The V gene is TRBV21-1, the J gene TRBJ2-7; the table assigns TRBD2, which was not confirmed against the DNA. TRBV21-1 is flagged as a pseudogene. The sequence came from a male patient aged 10 to 17 who had a stem cell transplant for acute lymphoblastic leukemia, so the T cells may come from the graft donor. The sample here was PBMCs, mostly from graft donor cells, taken 360 days after TCRalphabeta/CD19-depleted stem cell transplant. The CDR3 is CASSKERSGELYEQYF. Written as DNA, the CDR3 is TGTGCCAGCAGCAAAGAACGGTCGGGAGAGTTATACGAGCAGTACTTC.